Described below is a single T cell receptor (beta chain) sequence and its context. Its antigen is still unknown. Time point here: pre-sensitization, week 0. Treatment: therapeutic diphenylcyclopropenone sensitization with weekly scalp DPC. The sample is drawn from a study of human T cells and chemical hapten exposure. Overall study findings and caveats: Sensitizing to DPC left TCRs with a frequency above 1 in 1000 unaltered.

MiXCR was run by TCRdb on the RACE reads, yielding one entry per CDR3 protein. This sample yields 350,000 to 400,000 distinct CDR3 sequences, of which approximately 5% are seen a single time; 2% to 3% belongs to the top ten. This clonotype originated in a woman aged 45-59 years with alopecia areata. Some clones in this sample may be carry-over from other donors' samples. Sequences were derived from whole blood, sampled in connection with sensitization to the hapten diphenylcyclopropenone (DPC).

CDR3 sequence reads: CASGQATDTEAFF. The CDR3 DNA reads as TGTGCCAGCGGACAGGCTACCGACACTGAAGCTTTCTTT. This chain links TRBV25-1 with TRBJ1-1, with 7 bases aligning to TRBD1. V lost 8 bases, J lost 3 bases, and 6 bases stayed unmatched. The CDR3 contains 13 residues. Germline-derived CDR1 and CDR2 are MGHDK and SYGVNS.